The sequence of this TCR beta chain was determined in a study of cytomegalovirus exposure and HLA in healthy donors (dated by TCRdb to about 2017). Regarding the study in general: An earlier analysis of several hundred of the donors reported about 290 Gb of sequence data and around 110 million unique TCR beta sequences from approximately 180 million T cells. In addition to the first cohort of 650 to 750 subjects, a separate validation cohort of 120 different subjects was used. HLA typing included class I and class II loci at four-digit resolution. Rather than using new phenotypic data, the later analysis identified candidate immune exposures from TCR beta sequences and from how often those sequences occurred across donors. An earlier analysis of several hundred of the donors applied high-throughput TCR beta sequencing to assess whether each TCR beta V gene segment acted as functional or pseudogenic. Donor age, sex, ethnicity and CMV serostatus were compiled together with the repertoire data. Among the roughly 400 genotyped donors, approximately 81% belonged to the genetic ancestry cluster associated with self-reported Caucasian donors. The study was designed to test whether signatures of past pathogen exposure could be identified by cataloging public T cell receptors. Among roughly 370 genotyped donors of the cohort, an average of roughly 240,000 unique TCR beta nucleotide sequences were sequenced per donor, 15% to 20% of them non-productive. The study used immunosequencing to profile the T cell repertoires of under 700 subjects and linked those repertoires to cytomegalovirus serostatus. Several DR-DQ haplotypes were treated as single units for association and clustering because of strong linkage in the cohort. To predict cytomegalovirus infection status, the study brought together high-throughput TCR immunosequencing, statistical association of individual TCRs with disease status, and machine learning. Typing coverage differed by locus: A, B, C, DRB1 and DQB1 were typed in about 620-630 donors, DQA1 in 522, DPA1 in 600 to 610, and DPB1 in 450 to 480. All discovery cohort repertoires had been generated on a single sequencing platform. A later genetic analysis took genome-wide SNP genotypes for about 60% of the roughly 670 donors and used that subset as a discovery cohort. An early release that covered around 590 HLA-typed donors contained approximately 290 gigabases of sequencing data and 65 million to 100 million unique TCR sequences. A later analysis re-examined previously published TCR beta repertoires from roughly 650 donors and added high-resolution HLA genotyping to investigate patterns of TCR occurrence.

Study-wide conclusions, independent of this receptor: In an earlier analysis of 587 of the donors, most TCR beta V segments appeared in productive rearrangements about 87% or about 30% of the time, broadly matching IMGT annotations. In a later analysis, HLA-associated TCR beta chains were found to be more clonally expanded and to have lower generation probabilities than equally common non-associated chains. In a later genetic analysis, a missense DCLRE1C variant was associated with V-gene and J-gene trimming of TCR beta chains, and the association was replicated in an independent cohort. A further reported finding was that TCR beta sequences accurately predicted the HLA-A and HLA-B alleles for most subjects in the first cohort. A later genetic analysis reported fewer N-insertions in productive TCRs among donors in an Asian-associated ancestry cluster than the approximately 700-donor mean. The sequencing pipeline was judged likely to have produced a cluster of highly shared sequence variants as a technical artifact. For the cohort, immune exposure information was limited to CMV serostatus. Because counts were too low, roughly 17 rarely observed V segments, including chromosome 9 orphons, were left out of the earlier analysis of 587 of the donors. A later analysis found that most CMV-associated TCR beta chains appeared HLA-restricted, with HLA associations seemingly driven largely by CMV exposure. A later analysis associated 15,000 to 20,000 TCR beta sequences with specific HLA alleles at a false discovery rate of 0.05. In a later analysis, several top co-occurrence clusters were reported to appear linked to parvovirus B19, influenza, CMV and Epstein-Barr virus. The authors suggested that the approach could potentially be generalized to other disease states and immunological phenotypes. Roughly uniform sequencing depth across donors was assumed in presence/absence analyses, although this assumption may not hold. The classifier was reported to diagnose cytomegalovirus status with high specificity and sensitivity in both the original and validation cohorts. Some IMGT-functional V segments, including TRBV6-2 and TRBV6-3, could not be told apart with the 87-base-pair reads, so those segments were excluded. In this cohort, only TCR beta chains were sequenced, and detectable features were limited by the absence of alpha or paired-chain data. Most TCR sequences were observed very rarely across donors, whereas some public TCRs were present in many individuals. HLA typing was unavailable for some donors at each locus, so association tests used only the typed subset. In a later analysis, TCR association rates were found to vary across HLA loci, with the most associated TCRs seen for DRB1 alleles and the fewest for HLA-C alleles. Correlated functional status among segregating V segments might be attributable to linkage disequilibrium, but an unknown experimental factor could not be ruled out. Strong co-occurrence of HLA alleles, especially DR and DQ, made assigning TCR associations to individual alleles difficult. In the study, 150 to 200 TCR beta chains were listed as associated with cytomegalovirus. Three of the identified cytomegalovirus-associated TCR beta chains were confirmed in vitro to be specific for cytomegalovirus antigens.

The cohort comprised fewer than 750 healthy bone marrow donors. Cohort members were all nominally healthy when sampled, although unrecorded immune exposures were likely present. The donor was CMV seronegative and was included in the group of a few hundred seronegative cohort members. Each donor provided a peripheral blood sample, and peripheral blood mononuclear cells were used for TCR beta sequencing. Genomic DNA extraction from the blood cell samples was performed with the Qiagen DNeasy Blood Extraction Kit. The library was obtained by the immunoSEQ multiplex PCR assay. The multiplex PCR relied on a mix of 60 forward primers for TCR Vbeta segments and 13 reverse primers for TCR Jbeta segments. A multiplex PCR assay on genomic DNA amplified the CDR3 region of rearranged TCR beta genes. The amplified TCR beta libraries were sequenced on the Illumina HiSeq System as 87-base-pair reads. For the original study's pipeline: Across the 700 or so repertoires, a later analysis counted tens of millions of unique TCR beta chains, 9 million to 14 million of which were shared by at least two donors. To remove PCR and sequencing errors, raw reads were error-corrected and collapsed into unique sequences using a nearest-neighbor algorithm that merged closely related sequences. To assign V, D and J gene segments, CDR3 sequences were aligned to IMGT reference sequences. For a sequence to be retained, a match of at least six nucleotides was required to both a V gene segment and a J gene segment. Rearrangements were called productive when the CDR3 lacked stop codons and stayed in frame with V and J; all others were non-productive. CDR3 was defined by IMGT convention, running from the second conserved V-encoded cysteine to the conserved J-encoded phenylalanine. The earlier analysis of some 600 of the donors excluded sequences that lacked an unambiguous match to a single V gene segment. In an earlier analysis of 587 of the donors, V segments were called functional above 56.7% productive rearrangements and were called segregating when the between-donor standard deviation exceeded 5%. A statistical classification framework was built to diagnose cytomegalovirus status from the catalog of TCR beta chain sequences. In a later analysis, V and J genes were assigned by comparing TCR nucleotide sequences against IMGT/GENE-DB human TR gene sequences. A later analysis assigned CDR3 sequences and most-parsimonious VDJ recombination scenarios with the TCRdist pipeline. In a later analysis, every TCR beta chain was defined by the combination of its CDR3 amino acid sequence and its V-gene family, and reads without a unique V-gene family were dropped. To address suspected cross-contamination and a sequencing artifact, a later analysis removed roughly 640 highly shared, low-generation-probability nucleotide sequences. In a later analysis, a clonal expansion index was calculated for each public chain from normalized within-repertoire ranks of inferred template counts. In a later analysis, generation probabilities were computed using a VDJ recombination model fitted to out-of-frame rearrangements, and the results were checked against IGoR. In a later analysis, TCR-TCR, TCR-HLA and TCR-CMV co-occurrence was scored with hypergeometric tests, and a repertoire-size bias correction was applied to TCR pairs. In a later analysis, false discovery rates were estimated by permuting HLA or CMV assignments 20 times. In a later analysis, co-occurring TCRs were grouped using DBSCAN, with TCRdist sequence similarity added in when clustering inside HLA-allele-positive subsets. Repertoires with fewer than 30,000 or more than 120,000 public chains, plus five repertoires with anomalous nucleotide sharing, were excluded from co-occurrence clustering. TCRdb holds this immuneACCESS table with in-frame rearrangements only. Some clones are missing; in checked studies, unresolved V genes explain under half, and the rest has no known cause. The D gene and trimming were derived from the DNA, and the V and J assignments and clone size from that table. The sample contains about 190,000 clones, around 90% of them found a single time. The ten largest account for approximately 1.7% of the sample.

On this clone: Which antigen it targets is not known. Per-base quality was not reported, and no clone a single base away is much larger than it.

Measured from the cysteine to the phenylalanine, the CDR3 is 16 residues long. The only DNA kept is the CDR3, 48 bases in frame from the first base. The germline V end is reduced by 1 base and the J end by 3 bases; junction bases left unmatched: 5. Via the germline V gene, CDR1 is SGHNT and CDR2 YENEEA. The source material was PBMCs. The receptor chain draws on TRBV11-3 and TRBJ1-5, with 8 junctional bases fitting TRBD1. The clonotype originates from a woman aged 18-29 years in good health and CMV-seronegative. The sequenced DNA: TGTGCCAGCAGCTTAGCGGACAGGGAATACAATCAGCCCCAGCATTTT. Its translation reads: CASSLADREYNQPQHF. With all but the CDR3 taken from the reference TRBV11-3 and TRBJ1-5 genes, the full variable domain is: EAGVVQSPRYKIIEKKQPVAFWCNPISGHNTLYWYLQNLGQGPELLIRYENEEAVDDSQLPKDRFSAERLKGVDSTLKIQPAELGDSAVYLCASSLADREYNQPQHFGDGTRLSIL.